Listed here are 2 T cell receptor beta chains from one sample, sequenced in a study of neurological immune-mediated disorders. From the 5' RACE reads, TCRdb called clonotypes with MiXCR, one entry per CDR3 protein. There are approximately 41,000 distinct CDR3 sequences in the sample; around 2.5% occur only once, and roughly an eighth lies in the top ten. The sample comprised PBMCs. The receptors here all came from a man aged 30-40 years with multiple sclerosis.

This clonotype occurred a few times. The chain is built from TRBV20-1 and TRBJ2-3; a weak D match, TRBD2 (5 bases). The CDR3 totals 17 residues. The germline gives CDR1 DFQATT, CDR2 SNEGSKA (reference sequence). Trimming removed 2 bases from V and 2 bases from J, with 20 bases in between. The CDR3 region has the DNA TGCAGTGCTAGATCCCCGATTGAGGGCCCGGTCACAGATACGCAGTATTTT. This sequence encodes CSARSPIEGPVTDTQYF.

This clonotype occurred many times. This sequence joins TRBV5-1 and TRBJ1-5; 9 bases line up with TRBD1. Germline-derived CDR1 and CDR2 are SGHRS and YFSETQ. The V and J ends lost 4 bases and 7 bases, in that order; junction bases with no gene match: 6. The length of the CDR3 is 14 residues. This CDR3 is CASSIGQGSQPQHF. CDR3 nucleotides: TGCGCCAGCAGCATCGGACAGGGGAGCCAGCCCCAGCATTTT.